These 28 T cell receptor beta chains share one sample of origin, sequenced in a study of regulatory T cells in long-lasting Graves disease (dated by TCRdb to the early 2020s). The library was prepared using multiplex PCR. Sequencing was performed on an Illumina HiSeq 4000. CDR3 regions were amplified by Arm-PCR with iRepertoire HTBI primers to construct TCR beta libraries. Starting from the raw public reads, TCRdb applied fastp trimming at Q25, assembled clones with MiXCR and retained in-frame beta chains. Records with the same CDR3 protein are collapsed into one entry carrying the most frequent genes and DNA. This sample has under 450,000 distinct CDR3 sequences in its table, and roughly 23% of those were observed once. The ten largest clones capture about 27% of the sample. The time point label on this specimen signifies: persistent/refractory GD, antithyroid drugs over 5 years with positive TRAb. For both TCR sequencing and RNA sequencing, RNA was extracted from PBMCs in TRIzol.

The starting material was peripheral blood mononuclear cells (PBMCs), obtained when the disease was refractory, from a patient treated with antithyroid drugs. Source of these receptors: a woman in her thirties or forties with Graves disease. Donor details come from another sample of the same person, matched by shared clones.

This clonotype was counted many times. The chain links TRBV15 to TRBJ2-5; D is undetermined. The CDR3 is 13 residues long. V was clipped by 2 bases and J by 4 bases, with 8 bases between them. Germline lookup yields CDR1 LNHNV and CDR2 YYDKDF (reference sequence). The CDR3 spells CATSRQRIETQYF. The DNA for the CDR3 is TGTGCCACCAGCAGACAACGGATAGAGACCCAGTACTTC.

This clonotype appeared a few times. The genes are TRBV7-9 and TRBJ2-5; the D gene could be TRBD1 or TRBD2 (5 bases each). V shed 2 bases and J shed 5 bases, with 12 bases lying between them. The CDR3 loop spans 14 amino acids. Germline assignment: CDR1 SEHNR and CDR2 FQNEAQ (reference sequence). The CDR3 protein is CASSLTVRGETQYF. The CDR3 bases are TGTGCCAGCAGCTTAACGGTCCGGGGCGAGACCCAGTACTTC.

This clonotype was seen at least ten times. The chain is built from TRBV28 and TRBJ1-5, with unresolved D. Germline V gene sequence: CDR1 MDHEN, CDR2 SYDVKM. The CDR3 runs to 13 residues. V lost 5 bases and J 4 bases, leaving 9 bases between the germline ends. This CDR3 reads CASSPLRNQPQHF. CDR3 in DNA: TGTGCCAGCAGTCCCCTACGAAATCAGCCCCAGCATTTT.

J is TRBJ2-1 and V is TRBV2; TRBD2 is a possible D gene (5 bases). The CDR3 sequence is 14 residues long. The germline V gene has CDR1 SNHLY and CDR2 FYNNEI. V was shortened by 11 bases and J by 6 bases, with 20 bases between the two germline ends. CDR3 nucleotide sequence: TGTGCCTCCACCCACATGGGAGTCCGCAATGAGCAGTTCTTC. Protein product: CASTHMGVRNEQFF.

The gene calls are TRBV5-6 and TRBJ2-7; 9 bases match TRBD1. Germline V gives CDR1 SGHDT, CDR2 YYEEEE. CDR3 length: 18 amino acids. V lost 4 bases and J lost 3; bases outside the gene matches: 17. This CDR3 reads CASSPWGTGRALGYEQYF. Written as DNA, the CDR3 is TGTGCCAGCAGCCCGTGGGGGACAGGGCGGGCATTAGGCTACGAGCAGTACTTC.

The chain employs TRBV29-1 and TRBJ1-1; D is uncertain. The CDR3 is made up of 15 amino acids. Trimming removed 1 base at V and 1 base at J, with 13 bases between. From germline, CDR1 is SQVTM and CDR2 ANQGSEA. CDR3 bases: TGCAGCGTTGAAGCCCCGCTGATTCGGAACACTGAAGCTTTCTTT. Protein product: CSVEAPLIRNTEAFF.

This clonotype was recorded many times. The rearrangement uses TRBV6-1 and TRBJ2-7; 13 positions match TRBD2. Germline-derived CDR1 and CDR2 are MNHNS and SASEGT. The CDR3 sequence is 15 residues long. With V trimmed by 5 bases and J by 9 bases, 10 bases remained unmatched. The CDR3 sequence: CASSPRTSGRRGQYF. CDR3 nucleotides: TGTGCCAGCAGTCCGAGGACTAGCGGGAGACGGGGGCAGTACTTC.

Ten or more counts support this clonotype. This chain connects TRBV25-1 to TRBJ1-6; D ambiguous. Trimming removed 7 bases from V and 6 bases from J, with 10 bases in between. The CDR3 spans 13 residues. Looked up from germline, CDR1 is MGHDK and CDR2 is SYGVNS. CDR3 residues: CASNYHANSPLHF. The CDR3, as DNA: TGTGCCAGCAATTACCACGCTAATTCACCCCTCCACTTT.

The rearrangement links TRBV20-1 to TRBJ1-1; no definite D call. Germline CDR1 and CDR2: DFQATT and SNEGSKA (reference sequence). This CDR3 spans 13 amino acids. V lost 4 bases to trimming and J lost 1 base, with 10 bases between them. As DNA, the CDR3 is TGCAGTGCTAAAAGGAACTCGAACACTGAAGCTTTCTTT. Its translation: CSAKRNSNTEAFF.

The sample holds many counts of this clonotype. V is TRBV7-2 and J is TRBJ1-1, with D perhaps matching TRBD1 (6 bases). Trimming cost V 1 base and J 1 base, with 10 bases left between them. CDR3 length: 15 amino acids. Germline V lookup: CDR1 SGHTA, CDR2 FQGNSA. The CDR3 DNA reads TGTGCCAGCAGCTTAGTGGGGGCCGAGAACACTGAAGCTTTCTTT. It specifies CASSLVGAENTEAFF.

This CDR3 reads CASSPPTGQAFF. CDR3 sequence (DNA): TGTGCCAGCTCACCACCGACAGGGCAAGCTTTCTTT. This chain links TRBV18 with TRBJ1-1, with 7 bases lining up with TRBD1. J was trimmed by 9 bases and V by 0 bases; bases with no gene match: 1. The CDR3 spans 12 residues. CDR1 is KGHSH and CDR2 is LQKENI in the germline V gene.

The rearrangement links TRBV9 to TRBJ1-4; 8 bases agree with TRBD1. V was pared by 2 bases and J by 8 bases, with 5 bases of the junction left unmatched. Germline V gene sequence: CDR1 SGDLS, CDR2 YYNGEE. The CDR3 contains 14 residues. The chain's CDR3 is CASSVDRGGEKLFF. The CDR3, as DNA: TGTGCCAGCAGCGTCGACAGGGGAGGCGAAAAACTGTTTTTT.

Comments on this clonotype: A single base separates this from a much larger clone, so it may be a read error. This chain connects TRBV24-1 to TRBJ2-5; D might be TRBD2 (7 bases). The CDR3 length is 15 residues. The ends were cut back, 6 bases at V and 5 bases at J, with 18 bases in the middle. The V gene's germline CDR1 is KGHDR and CDR2 SFDVKD. CDR3 sequence reads: CATSSPSRGGETQYF. CDR3 nucleotides: TGTGCCACCAGTTCGCCCTCCAGGGGAGGGGAGACCCAGTACTTC.

Note on this clonotype: A much larger clone is a single base away; this may be a read error. The chain joins TRBV2 to TRBJ1-4; no clear D gene. CDR1 and CDR2 (germline): SNHLY, FYNNEI. This CDR3 is built from 13 residues. The CDR3 nucleotides are TGTGCCAGCAGTGGCCGGTATAATGAAGAACTGTTTTTT. Translated, it gives CASSGRYNEELFF.

This clonotype was counted ten times or more. The chain is built from TRBV2 and TRBJ1-2; D ambiguous. CDR3 length equals 13 residues. Looked up from germline, CDR1 is SNHLY and CDR2 is FYNNEI. V lost 7 bases to trimming and J lost 4 bases, with 13 bases between them. The CDR3 is CASMSGYGYGYTF. The CDR3 DNA sequence: TGTGCCAGCATGTCCGGGTACGGCTATGGCTACACCTTC.

This clonotype was recorded at least ten times. The CDR3 nucleotides read TGCAGTGCGCAAGGACAGGGGGGCTTTAATCAGCCCCAGCATTTT. This sequence encodes CSAQGQGGFNQPQHF. This chain connects TRBV20-1 to TRBJ1-5, with 10 bases identical to TRBD1. The germline V gene encodes CDR1 DFQATT and CDR2 SNEGSKA (reference sequence). Trimming took 6 bases from V and 4 from J; bases not matched to a gene: 9. The CDR3 is 15 amino acids.

This clonotype was seen a few times. The chain links TRBV14 to TRBJ1-1; D not certain. The CDR3 sequence is 16 residues long. Trimming pared 1 base from V and 4 bases from J, leaving 16 bases between. The germline V gene has CDR1 SGHDN and CDR2 FVKESK. The CDR3 DNA reads as TGTGCCAGCAGCCAAGTGAGGAGTACGCTCCCCACTGAAGCTTTCTTT. It codes for CASSQVRSTLPTEAFF.

This clonotype was observed a handful of times. The V and J genes are TRBV6-1 and TRBJ2-7; 8 positions agree with TRBD2. V shed 5 bases and J 0 bases; nucleotides not matched to a gene: 12. This CDR3 has 17 amino acids. The V gene's germline CDR1 is MNHNS and CDR2 SASEGT. The CDR3 here is CASSPNPGGTTSYEQYF. The CDR3 DNA reads TGTGCCAGCAGTCCGAACCCGGGGGGGACGACCTCCTACGAGCAGTACTTC.

This clonotype was counted at least ten times. V usage is TRBV11-2 and J usage is TRBJ1-2, with D possibly being TRBD1 (5 bases). The CDR3 contains 16 residues. Germline V CDR1 and CDR2: SGHAT, FQNNGV. Deletions cut 5 bases from V and 5 bases from J, with 21 bases between. CDR3 loop: CASSPIRGRRPYGYTF. The CDR3 nucleotides are TGTGCCAGCAGCCCGATTAGGGGACGGCGCCCGTATGGCTACACCTTC.

This clonotype was seen at least ten times. The chain joins TRBV12-3 or TRBV12-4 to TRBJ1-1; 9 nucleotides align to TRBD1. Trimming removed 6 bases from V and 6 bases from J; junction bases left unmatched: 8. The length of the CDR3 is 14 residues. CDR3 nucleotide sequence: TGTGCCAGCAGCACGGGACAGGGAGGACCTGAAGCTTTCTTT. It codes for CASSTGQGGPEAFF.

The rearrangement links TRBV7-9 to TRBJ2-5; D is possibly TRBD1 (6 bases). The CDR3 loop spans 18 amino acids. The V end lost 5 bases, the J end lost 2 bases, and 24 bases lay between the germline ends. The germline V gene has CDR1 SEHNR and CDR2 FQNEAQ (reference sequence). CDR3 in DNA: TGTGCCAGCAGCCTAAATGGCGAGCGAGGGGGTTTACAAGAGACCCAGTACTTC. The encoded protein is CASSLNGERGGLQETQYF. The full variable domain, rest sourced from reference TRBV7-9 and TRBJ2-5, is DTGVSQNPRHKITKRGQNVTFRCDPISEHNRLYWYRQTLGQGPEFLTYFQNEAQLEKSRLLSDRFSAERPKGSFSTLEIQRTEQGDSAMYLCASSLNGERGGLQETQYFGPGTRLLVL.

This clonotype was observed a handful of times. With a much larger clone just one base away, this may be a read error. In nucleotides, the CDR3 is TGTGCCAGCAGTTCCCCTAGCGGGAGAACGAACACCGGGGAGCCGTTTTTT. Translated, it gives CASSSPSGRTNTGEPFF. V is TRBV28 and J is TRBJ2-2; 10 nucleotides align to TRBD2. The CDR3 length is 17 residues. Germline V gives CDR1 MDHEN, CDR2 SYDVKM.

In this sample, this clonotype turned up many times. The V and J genes are TRBV7-8 and TRBJ1-1; D not certain. The germline V gene encodes CDR1 SGHVS and CDR2 FQNEAQ. This CDR3 spans 12 amino acids. The V end was cut by 5 bases, the J end by 2 bases, with 6 bases between. For the CDR3, the DNA is TGTGCCAGCAGCCTTAGCAACACTGAAGCTTTCTTT. Protein: CASSLSNTEAFF.

Of note for this clonotype: A read error is possible here, since a much larger clone lies one base away. CDR3 sequence reads: CSVGLGAHNEQYF. The CDR3 region has the DNA TGCAGCGTTGGTTTGGGGGCGCACAACGAGCAGTACTTC. V gene TRBV29-1 combines with J gene TRBJ2-7; tentative D call: TRBD1 (6 bases). The V end lost 4 bases, the J end lost 5 bases, and 15 bases lay between the germline ends. The CDR3 spans 13 residues. Germline V CDR1 and CDR2: SQVTM, ANQGSEA.

This clonotype was picked up a small number of times. The junction and the germline gene differ at one end; a read error may be behind it. The CDR3 loop is CASSPIGGEYHF. CDR3 nucleotides: TGTGCCAGCAGCCCAATTGGCGGGGAATATCACTTC. This rearrangement joins TRBV7-8 to TRBJ2-7; tentative D call: TRBD2 (6 bases). Germline-derived CDR1 and CDR2 are SGHVS and FQNEAQ. The CDR3 covers 12 residues.

The V and J genes are TRBV2 and TRBJ1-2; D is unclear. CDR1 is SNHLY, CDR2 FYNNEI, per germline. V shed 6 bases and J shed 6 bases, with 11 bases lying between them. There are 12 residues in the CDR3. The CDR3 DNA follows: TGTGCCAGCAGGAAGCTCGGGGATGGCTACACCTTC. This codes for CASRKLGDGYTF.

There are many counts of this clonotype. This rearrangement joins TRBV27 to TRBJ1-6, with D maybe TRBD1 (6 bases). CDR1 and CDR2 from the germline V gene are MNHEY and SMNVEV (reference sequence). Trimming left V 7 bases short and J 7 bases short, with 11 bases between. CDR3 length equals 13 residues. Here the CDR3 DNA reads TGTGCCAGCAAACAGGGCAGAAATTCACCCCTCCACTTT. Its translation is CASKQGRNSPLHF.

The table lists this clonotype with a few counts. The germline gene is not matched at one end of the junction; a read error may be the cause. The rearrangement links TRBV20-1 to TRBJ2-1; 7 bases fit TRBD2. The CDR3 extends over 14 amino acids. Per the germline V gene, CDR1 is DFQATT and CDR2 is SNEGSKA (reference sequence). CDR3 coding DNA: TGCAGTGCCAGAGTGGGAGGGTCCTACAATGAGCAGTTCTTC. Its translation is CSARVGGSYNEQFF.